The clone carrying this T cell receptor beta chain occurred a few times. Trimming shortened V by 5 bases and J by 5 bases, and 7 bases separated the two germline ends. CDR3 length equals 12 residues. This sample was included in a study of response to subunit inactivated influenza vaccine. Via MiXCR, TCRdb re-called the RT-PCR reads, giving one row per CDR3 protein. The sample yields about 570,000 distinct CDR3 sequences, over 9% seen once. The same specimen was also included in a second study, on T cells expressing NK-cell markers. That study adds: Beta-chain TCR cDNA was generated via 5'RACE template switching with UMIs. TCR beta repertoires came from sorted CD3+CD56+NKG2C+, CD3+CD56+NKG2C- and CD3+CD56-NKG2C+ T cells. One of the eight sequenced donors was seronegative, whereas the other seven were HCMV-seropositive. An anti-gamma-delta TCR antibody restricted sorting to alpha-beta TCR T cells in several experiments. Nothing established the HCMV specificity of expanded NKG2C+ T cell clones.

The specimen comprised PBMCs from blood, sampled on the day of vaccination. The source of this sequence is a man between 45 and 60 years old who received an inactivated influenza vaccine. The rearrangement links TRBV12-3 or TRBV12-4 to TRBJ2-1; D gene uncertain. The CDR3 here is CASSVTNNEQFF. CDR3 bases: TGTGCCAGCAGTGTGACCAACAATGAGCAGTTCTTC.